Below are 25 T cell receptor beta chains sequenced from a single sample in a study of T cell responses to AZD1222 COVID-19 vaccine. TCRdb keeps only in-frame clones here, not all; method: immunoSEQ multiplex PCR. The sample holds around 110,000 clones, 80% to 90% seen once. Sequencing was performed on peripheral blood, taken on day 0 of MenACWY control vaccination. The receptors were sampled from an adult in good health.

The chain employs TRBV7-9 and TRBJ1-6; perhaps TRBD1 as D (5 bases). Per the germline V gene, CDR1 is SEHNR and CDR2 is FQNEAQ (reference sequence). The V gene lost 3 bases and the J gene lost 7 bases, with 13 bases spanning the gap. The CDR3 sequence is 15 residues long. As DNA, the CDR3 is TGTGCCAGCAGCTTCGGGGGTGATGGGAATTCACCCCTCCACTTT. Translation gives CASSFGGDGNSPLHF.

The chain combines TRBV12-5 with TRBJ2-1; unclear D gene. This CDR3 comprises 15 residues. Trimming stripped 3 bases from V and 6 bases from J, with 15 bases between. Germline-derived CDR1 and CDR2 are LGHNT and FRNRAP. The CDR3 is CASGFFRTRSNEQFF. The CDR3 DNA follows: TGTGCTAGTGGTTTCTTTAGGACGCGGAGCAATGAGCAGTTCTTC.

The CDR3 here is CASSQGWDRPSYEQYF. For the CDR3, the DNA is TGTGCCAGCAGCCAAGGGTGGGACAGGCCCTCTTACGAGCAGTACTTC. The chain employs TRBV3-1 (or the pseudogene TRBV3-2) and TRBJ2-7; 8 bases map to TRBD1. The CDR3 sequence is 16 residues long. With 1 base clipped from V and 4 bases from J, the junction kept 9 bases outside the gene matches. Per germline, CDR1 LGHDT and CDR2 YNNKEL (reference sequence).

The rearrangement uses TRBV11-3 and TRBJ1-1; D might be TRBD1 (6 bases). CDR1 is SGHNT and CDR2 is YENEEA in the germline V gene. There are 13 residues in the CDR3. Trimming took 5 bases from V and 4 from J, leaving 11 bases between them. This CDR3 is CASSRLRGTEAFF. CDR3 DNA: TGTGCCAGCAGCCGTCTCAGGGGCACTGAAGCTTTCTTT.

The chain employs TRBV4-1 and TRBJ1-5; perhaps TRBD1 as D (5 bases). V lost 3 bases and J 5 bases, leaving 14 bases between the germline ends. Germline loops: CDR1 MGHRA, CDR2 YSYEKL. The CDR3 sequence is 15 residues long. CDR3 loop: CASSHERQGYQPQHF. The DNA of the CDR3 is TGCGCCAGCAGCCATGAGCGGCAGGGCTATCAGCCCCAGCATTTT.

V is TRBV18 and J is TRBJ2-7; D might be TRBD1 or TRBD2, each matching 7 bases. There are 15 residues in the CDR3. From germline, CDR1 is KGHSH and CDR2 LQKENI. Trimming shortened V by 6 bases and J by 6 bases, and 21 bases separated the two germline ends. CDR3 nucleotide sequence: TGTGCCAGCTCGGGACTACAGGGGATCCAGGGCGAGCAGTACTTC. It yields the protein CASSGLQGIQGEQYF.

This rearrangement joins TRBV4-1 to TRBJ1-4; D is perhaps TRBD1 (5 bases). The CDR3 totals 15 residues. Deletions cut 1 base from V and 10 bases from J, with 16 bases between. Germline V gene sequence: CDR1 MGHRA, CDR2 YSYEKL. The CDR3 DNA sequence: TGCGCCAGCAGCCAAGGGCTGGGGGAGAAGGGAAAACTGTTTTTT. This sequence encodes CASSQGLGEKGKLFF.

Here the CDR3 DNA reads TGTGCCAGCAGTGAACGGGACTCGCTAACCCCCCAGTACTTC. The encoded protein is CASSERDSLTPQYF. The chain links TRBV6-1 to TRBJ2-5, with a possible D match to TRBD2 (6 bases). Germline V gives CDR1 MNHNS, CDR2 SASEGT. This CDR3 is 14 amino acids long. Trimming shortened V by 2 bases and J by 9 bases, and 16 bases separated the two germline ends.

The chain carries TRBV7-2 and TRBJ2-7; 14 bases line up with TRBD2. J gave up 3 bases and V 8 bases, and 3 bases lay outside the gene matches. The germline gives CDR1 SGHTA, CDR2 FQGNSA. The CDR3 contains 14 residues. CDR3 in amino acids: CASRTSGGYYEQYF. DNA of the CDR3: TGTGCCAGCCGGACTAGCGGGGGGTACTACGAGCAGTACTTC.

J is TRBJ1-4 and V is TRBV25-1; 10 nucleotides align to TRBD1. In germline, CDR1 is MGHDK, CDR2 SYGVNS. Germline trimming cut 6 bases from V and 2 bases from J; bases unmatched to any gene: 9. The CDR3 spans 17 residues. The CDR3 protein is CASSRGDRGRTNEKLFF. As DNA, the CDR3 is TGTGCCAGCAGCCGAGGGGACAGGGGCCGCACTAATGAAAAACTGTTTTTT.

This clone was observed once. The chain employs TRBV2 and TRBJ2-3, with no clear D. Trimming took 5 bases from V and 2 from J, leaving 11 bases between them. This CDR3 has 14 amino acids. Looked up from germline, CDR1 is SNHLY and CDR2 is FYNNEI. CDR3 sequence reads: CASSPGPYTDTQYF. CDR3 in DNA: TGTGCCAGCAGTCCCGGGCCGTACACAGATACGCAGTATTTT.

This chain uses TRBV5-1 with TRBJ1-1; D not resolved. Trimming pared 3 bases from V and 6 bases from J, leaving 6 bases between. This CDR3 is 11 amino acids long. CDR1 is SGHRS and CDR2 is YFSETQ in the germline V gene. This chain's CDR3 is CASSYGPEAFF. For the CDR3, the DNA is TGCGCCAGCAGCTACGGGCCTGAAGCTTTCTTT.

V is TRBV12-3 or TRBV12-4 and J is TRBJ2-7; 7 bases agree with TRBD1. With V trimmed by 10 bases and J by 5 bases, 11 bases remained unmatched. CDR3 length equals 13 residues. DNA of the CDR3: TGTGCCACCGGGACAGACATTAGCCACGAGCAGTACTTC. Protein: CATGTDISHEQYF.

In its sample, this clone was seen once. V is TRBV5-1 and J is TRBJ2-2, with D uncertain. CDR3 length: 14 amino acids. Trimming removed 5 bases at V and 1 base at J, with 9 bases between. CDR1 SGHRS and CDR2 YFSETQ come from the germline V gene. The CDR3 DNA sequence: TGCGCCAGCAGGGTTTCAGGGAACACCGGGGAGCTGTTTTTT. Its translation: CASRVSGNTGELFF.

The genes are TRBV6-5 and TRBJ1-2; TRBD1 agrees at 8 bases. There are 16 residues in the CDR3. The junction had 9 bases not matched to a gene; V was cut back by 2 bases and J by 4 bases. Germline V lookup: CDR1 MNHEY, CDR2 SVGAGI. The CDR3 nucleotides read TGTGCCAGCAGTTACAGTGGCAGGGGGCGCGTCTATGGCTACACCTTC. It yields the protein CASSYSGRGRVYGYTF.

The gene calls are TRBV5-1 and TRBJ2-1; TRBD1 aligns across 12 bases. J gave up 1 base and V 4 bases, and 3 bases lay outside the gene matches. Germline loops: CDR1 SGHRS, CDR2 YFSETQ. This CDR3 has 16 residues. CDR3 protein: CASSGGQGASYNEQFF. CDR3 bases: TGCGCCAGCAGCGGGGGACAGGGGGCGTCCTACAATGAGCAGTTCTTC.

This clone was counted between two and nine times. The chain joins TRBV7-2 to TRBJ2-7; D might be TRBD2 (6 bases). The V and J ends lost 7 bases and 7 bases respectively, with 17 bases between them. Germline V gene data show CDR1 as SGHTA and CDR2 as FQGNSA. The CDR3 totals 13 residues. The CDR3 region is CASNSYLAGEQYF. The CDR3 DNA is TGTGCCAGCAACTCTTATCTCGCGGGAGAGCAGTACTTC.

The V and J genes are TRBV19 and TRBJ1-5; TRBD1 agrees at 9 bases. The junction had 5 bases not matched to a gene; V was cut back by 4 bases and J by 4 bases. Germline values: CDR1 LNHDA, CDR2 SQIVND (reference sequence). The CDR3 consists of 15 residues. CDR3: CASSKGQGLNQPQHF. CDR3 in DNA: TGTGCCAGTAGTAAGGGACAGGGCCTGAATCAGCCCCAGCATTTT.

This chain uses TRBV11-2 with TRBJ2-5, with 8 bases matching TRBD1. This CDR3 contains 15 residues. In germline, CDR1 is SGHAT, CDR2 FQNNGV. Losses at the gene ends were 0 bases for V and 5 bases for J; bases not matched to a gene: 5. This CDR3 is CASSLEGAGGETQYF. CDR3 coding DNA: TGTGCCAGCAGCTTAGAAGGGGCAGGGGGCGAGACCCAGTACTTC.

The V gene is TRBV7-9, the J gene TRBJ2-2; D is unresolved. Germline V gene sequence: CDR1 SEHNR, CDR2 FQNEAQ (reference sequence). CDR3 size: 12 residues. V was trimmed by 6 bases and J by 5 bases, leaving 7 bases between them. The CDR3 DNA reads TGTGCCAGCAGACCATCAACCGGGGAGCTGTTTTTT. Encoded protein: CASRPSTGELFF.

The rearrangement joins TRBV11-2 to TRBJ2-7, with 7 bases aligning to TRBD1. In germline, CDR1 is SGHAT, CDR2 FQNNGV. The CDR3 extends over 15 amino acids. The V gene end was trimmed by 6 bases and the J gene end by 0 bases; junction bases not matched to a gene: 8. CDR3 protein: CASSPDRRISYEQYF. In nucleotides, the CDR3 is TGTGCCAGCAGTCCGGACAGGCGAATCTCCTACGAGCAGTACTTC.

V is TRBV5-1 and J is TRBJ1-1, with a possible D match to TRBD1 (6 bases). The CDR3 extends over 17 amino acids. The germline V gene encodes CDR1 SGHRS and CDR2 YFSETQ. Trimming removed 4 bases at V and 0 bases at J, with 19 bases between. The CDR3 DNA follows: TGCGCCAGCAGCCCGGGACACCCGAACGTCATGAACACTGAAGCTTTCTTT. This sequence encodes CASSPGHPNVMNTEAFF.

The CDR3 DNA is TGTGCCAGCAGTTACTCAGGGACAGGGGGCGCTTTCAGCTCCTACGAGCAGTACTTC. Protein product: CASSYSGTGGAFSSYEQYF. The V and J genes are TRBV6-2 or TRBV6-3 and TRBJ2-7; TRBD1 aligns across 12 bases. Germline lookup yields CDR1 MNHEY and CDR2 SVGEGT. With 0 bases clipped from V and 0 bases from J, the junction kept 9 bases outside the gene matches. The CDR3 has 19 amino acids.

The genes are TRBV6-5 and TRBJ1-1, with unresolved D. V was clipped by 3 bases and J by 0 bases, with 5 bases between them. The V gene's germline CDR1 is MNHEY and CDR2 SVGAGI. The CDR3 runs 13 residues. DNA for the CDR3: TGTGCCAGCAGTTATACAGTGAACACTGAAGCTTTCTTT. This gives the protein CASSYTVNTEAFF.

This clone was observed a handful of times. The rearrangement joins TRBV19 to TRBJ2-5, with TRBD1 identical over 10 bases. The CDR3 has 13 residues. Germline assignment: CDR1 LNHDA and CDR2 SQIVND (reference sequence). V gave up 5 bases and J gave up 4 bases; unmatched junction bases: 1. DNA for the CDR3: TGTGCCAGTAGTCGGGACAGGGGAGAGACCCAGTACTTC. As protein: CASSRDRGETQYF.